This T cell receptor (beta chain) was profiled in a study of T-cell reconstitution after alpha-beta-depleted transplantation in children. Study-wide points: Newly generated T cells supplied most T-cell counts and diversity one year post-transplant. Surviving recipient T cells and intrathymic progenitors accounted for some patients' high TCRbeta diversity at day 60.

Unique molecular identifiers were incorporated when the TCRbeta library was constructed. TCRdb redid the calling of the PCR reads with MiXCR, one entry per CDR3 protein. The repertoire consists of some 200,000 distinct CDR3 sequences, with about 7% occurring once and the leading ten covering less than 7%. This clonotype occurred a few times. Its antigen remains unknown. The V and J ends lost 3 bases and 3 bases, in that order; junction bases with no gene match: 7. This CDR3 contains 15 residues. The germline CDR1 and CDR2 sequences are SGHTA and FQGNSA. Sample: PBMCs, taken before TCRalphabeta/CD19-depleted stem cell transplant. J is TRBJ2-7 and V is TRBV7-2; 8 nucleotides align to TRBD2. The sequence derives from a boy younger than 10 with acute lymphoblastic leukemia, due to receive a stem cell transplant. The CDR3 here is CASSFAGGGGYEQYF. CDR3 bases: TGTGCCAGCAGCTTCGCGGGGGGCGGGGGCTACGAGCAGTACTTC.